The entry that follows covers one T cell receptor (beta chain) sequence. This sample is part of a study of blood T cell repertoires in COVID-19. Study details: Researchers got acute and convalescent COVID-19 samples from the United States, Italy and Spain. PBMCs, B-cell-depleted T cells, or T cells were the source of the cDNA or gDNA that made up the material.

Germline CDR1 reads WNHNN; CDR2 reads SYGVQD (reference sequence). CDR3 length: 14 amino acids. V shed 4 bases, J shed 5 bases, and the junction held 1 base outside the gene matches. How the authors handled the data: Scientists estimated how many nucleated cells there were by amplifying reference gene primers. Assay used: immunoSEQ multiplex PCR; TCRdb lists only in-frame clones, some missing. V and J calls and clone size follow that table, whereas D and trimming were derived from the DNA. The table lists roughly 140,000 clones, 85% of them singletons, with 3% in the top ten. The sequence derives from a woman in her forties with active or convalescent COVID-19. The J gene is TRBJ2-1, the V gene TRBV10-1; 11 bases line up with TRBD2. Sequences were obtained from peripheral blood. CDR3 in DNA: TGCGCCAGCAGTGGGACTAGCGGGCACAATGAGCAGTTCTTC. It is translated as CASSGTSGHNEQFF.